Listed below are T cell receptor beta chains from one sample, sequenced in a study of blood T cells in healthy people across ages. TCRdb re-analysed the 5' RACE reads in MiXCR, keeping a single row per CDR3 protein. Altogether roughly 830,000 distinct CDR3 sequences are present, less than 80% being singletons, with the ten largest covering 28%. Sequencing was carried out using blood. These receptors originate from a young man in good health. Both conserved end residues are part of each CDR3. The order of the fields is J gene, D gene, V gene, clone size, CDR3 protein, CDR3 DNA. D genes are given only for firm matches. For some rows the clone size is stated as once, few or many, or as a class when expanded; others skip it.

TRBJ2-7 | . | TRBV28 | . | CATNRNEQYF | TGTGCCACCAACAGGAACGAGCAGTACTTC
TRBJ2-3 | . | TRBV2 | . | CASSDLRVSGTQYF | TGTGCCAGCAGTGACCTCCGGGTGAGCGGTACGCAGTATTTT
TRBJ1-5 | TRBD1 | TRBV5-1 | . | CASSSQGESNQPQHF | TGCGCCAGCAGCTCCCAGGGGGAAAGCAATCAGCCCCAGCATTTT
TRBJ2-1 | TRBD2 | TRBV6-2/TRBV6-3 | . | CASIGAGRNYNEQFF | TGTGCCAGCATCGGAGCGGGGAGAAACTACAATGAGCAGTTCTTC
TRBJ2-3 | . | TRBV7-9 | . | CASSYTGTSPSTDTQYF | TGTGCCAGCAGCTATACCGGGACATCACCTAGCACAGATACGCAGTATTTT
TRBJ2-7 | . | TRBV5-1 | . | CASSLAGDSTYEQYF | TGCGCCAGCAGCTTGGCCGGAGACAGTACCTACGAGCAGTACTTC
TRBJ2-6 | . | TRBV15 | few | CATSRDKARHGDLGANVLTF | TGTGCCACCAGCAGAGATAAGGCGAGACATGGGGATTTAGGGGCCAACGTCCTGACTTTC
TRBJ1-6 | TRBD1 | TRBV6-5 | . | CASSYDRVSSTPLHF | TGTGCCAGCAGTTACGACAGGGTGTCTAGCACACCCCTCCACTTT
TRBJ1-6 | . | TRBV6-1 | once | CASSERRTSYNSPLHF | TGTGCCAGCAGTGAAAGGAGGACATCCTATAATTCACCCCTCCACTTT
TRBJ1-6 | . | TRBV13 | many | CASSLNPGRHGSPLHF | TGTGCCAGCAGCTTGAATCCGGGGAGACATGGTTCACCCCTCCACTTT
TRBJ2-4 | TRBD1 | TRBV20-1 | . | CSARGTGVTKNIQYF | TGCAGTGCTAGGGGGACAGGGGTAACCAAAAACATTCAGTACTTC
TRBJ2-1 | . | TRBV9 | . | CASSTDQGLDEQFF | TGTGCCAGCAGCACCGACCAGGGCCTCGATGAGCAGTTCTTC
TRBJ2-6 | . | TRBV24-1 | few | CATGGEGSGANVLTF | TGTGCCACCGGGGGCGAGGGCTCTGGGGCCAACGTCCTGACTTTC
TRBJ1-2 | . | TRBV15 | . | CATSRDKGTNYGYTF | TGTGCCACCAGCAGAGATAAGGGGACAAACTATGGCTACACCTTC
TRBJ2-1 | . | TRBV11-2 | many | CASSLGFRNEQFF | TGTGCCAGCAGCTTAGGATTTAGGAATGAGCAGTTCTTC
TRBJ2-1 | . | TRBV3-1 | few | CASSRDGNEQFF | TGTGCCAGCAGCAGAGACGGGAATGAGCAGTTCTTC
TRBJ1-4 | . | TRBV7-9 | . | CASSSHMAQGEKLFF | TGTGCCAGCAGCTCTCACATGGCCCAGGGTGAAAAACTGTTTTTT
TRBJ1-2 | TRBD1 | TRBV6-5 | . | CASRETGGAPSGGYTF | TGTGCCAGCAGAGAGACAGGGGGCGCGCCGTCTGGAGGCTACACCTTC
TRBJ1-2 | . | TRBV15 | . | CATSSGDNYGYTF | TGTGCCACCAGCAGTGGGGACAACTATGGCTACACCTTC
TRBJ2-6 | . | TRBV30 | few | CAWSPWANVLTF | TGTGCCTGGAGTCCGTGGGCCAACGTCCTGACTTTC
TRBJ2-1 | TRBD2 | TRBV15 | . | CATSRGAQIAGGRNEQFF | TGTGCCACCAGCAGAGGGGCCCAAATAGCGGGGGGGCGTAATGAGCAGTTCTTC
TRBJ1-2 | . | TRBV11-2 | . | CASSNRLENYGYTF | TGTGCCAGCAGCAATCGACTGGAAAACTATGGCTACACCTTC
TRBJ2-5 | . | TRBV24-1 | few | CATSDSGGLETQYF | TGTGCCACCAGTGATTCCGGGGGCCTAGAGACCCAGTACTTC
TRBJ1-2 | . | TRBV29-1 | . | CSVEVEGWGYGYTF | TGCAGCGTTGAAGTTGAGGGCTGGGGCTATGGCTACACCTTC
TRBJ2-1 | . | TRBV9 | many | CASSVGSSYNEQFF | TGTGCCAGCAGCGTAGGGAGCTCCTACAATGAGCAGTTCTTC
TRBJ2-1 | . | TRBV6-2/TRBV6-3 | . | CASSVLPYNEQFF | TGTGCCAGCAGTGTGCTACCCTACAATGAGCAGTTCTTC
TRBJ2-7 | . | TRBV5-6 | . | CASSYPTGNFYEQYF | TGTGCCAGCAGTTATCCGACAGGTAACTTCTACGAGCAGTACTTC
TRBJ2-3 | . | TRBV5-1 | many | CASSLSTESDTQYF | TGCGCCAGCAGCTTGTCGACAGAAAGCGATACGCAGTATTTT
TRBJ2-5 | . | TRBV7-2 | . | CASSFPRETQYF | TGTGCCAGCAGCTTTCCCCGGGAGACCCAGTACTTC
TRBJ1-2 | TRBD1 | TRBV15 | once | CATSRDRRGGNYGYTF | TGTGCCACCAGCAGAGATCGGAGAGGGGGCAACTATGGCTACACCTTC
TRBJ1-6 | TRBD1 | TRBV10-3 | . | CAISESTGASPLHF | TGTGCCATCAGTGAGTCGACAGGGGCTTCACCCCTCCACTTT
TRBJ1-2 | TRBD1 | TRBV4-3 | . | CASSQGTGEYGYTF | TGCGCCAGCAGCCAAGGGACAGGAGAATATGGCTACACCTTC
TRBJ1-3 | . | TRBV14 | few | CASSQAAVRSGNTIYF | TGTGCCAGCAGCCAGGCTGCCGTTCGGTCTGGAAACACCATATATTTT
TRBJ2-7 | . | TRBV20-1 | many | CSARVGSYEQYF | TGCAGTGCTAGAGTGGGCAGCTACGAGCAGTACTTC
TRBJ1-2 | . | TRBV10-3 | few | CAISERQHGYTF | TGTGCCATCAGTGAGAGACAGCATGGCTACACCTTC
TRBJ2-1 | TRBD2 | TRBV29-1 | many | CSAWDASGGDEQFF | TGCAGCGCCTGGGATGCTAGCGGGGGCGATGAGCAGTTCTTC
TRBJ2-5 | TRBD1 | TRBV14 | . | CTSSPGTAVETQYF | TGTACCAGCAGCCCCGGGACAGCTGTAGAGACCCAGTACTTC
TRBJ2-7 | . | TRBV9 | . | CASSVGTSYEQYF | TGTGCCAGCAGCGTAGGGACCTCCTACGAGCAGTACTTC
TRBJ2-7 | . | TRBV12-3/TRBV12-4 | . | CASSSVGGQQTQYF | TGTGCCAGCAGTTCGGTGGGGGGGCAGCAAACCCAGTACTTC
TRBJ2-5 | TRBD2 | TRBV3-1 | many | CASMGLTYQETQYF | TGTGCCAGCATGGGACTAACCTACCAAGAGACCCAGTACTTC
TRBJ1-4 | . | TRBV5-1 | . | CASSPSGGTTNGKLFF | TGCGCCAGCAGCCCGAGCGGGGGGACAACTAATGGAAAACTGTTTTTT
TRBJ2-5 | TRBD2 | TRBV25-1 | few | CATRPGGEETQYF | TGTGCCACTAGACCGGGAGGGGAAGAGACCCAGTACTTC
TRBJ1-6 | . | TRBV7-2 | few | CASSSPNLFNSPLHF | TGTGCCAGCAGCTCCCCTAACCTATTTAATTCACCCCTCCACTTT
TRBJ2-7 | TRBD2 | TRBV7-9 | . | CASSPRLAGMSSYEQYF | TGTGCCAGCAGCCCTAGACTAGCGGGCATGAGCTCCTACGAGCAGTACTTC
TRBJ2-5 | . | TRBV2 | . | CASSGHRTDLQETQYF | TGTGCCAGCAGCGGACATCGGACGGATCTCCAAGAGACCCAGTACTTC
TRBJ2-5 | TRBD1 | TRBV2 | . | CASSDLGQLETQYF | TGTGCCAGCAGTGACCTGGGACAGCTGGAGACCCAGTACTTC
TRBJ2-4 | TRBD2 | TRBV2 | once | CASGSGGLAKNIQYF | TGTGCCAGCGGTAGCGGGGGATTAGCCAAAAACATTCAGTACTTC
TRBJ2-2 | . | TRBV21-1 | . | CASSKADGQGNTGELFF | TGTGCCAGCAGCAAAGCTGACGGACAGGGGAACACCGGGGAGCTGTTTTTT
TRBJ2-5 | . | TRBV20-1 | . | CSASPPGRAETQYF | TGCAGTGCTAGCCCACCGGGCAGGGCCGAGACCCAGTACTTC